The 9 T cell receptor beta chains listed next were all sequenced from one sample in a study of blood T cell repertoires in COVID-19. The data were produced by immunoSEQ multiplex PCR, yet TCRdb's version contains in-frame clones alone and is incomplete. This sample has approximately 93,000 clones; 88% occur once, and the top ten carry under 0.6%. The specimen was peripheral blood. All receptors come from a man between 60 and 75 years old with acute or convalescent COVID-19.

V usage is TRBV6-4 and J usage is TRBJ1-2; 9 bases fit TRBD1. After removal of 0 bases from V and 11 bases from J, the junction contained 10 bases not matched to a gene. The CDR3 spans 15 residues. Germline CDR1 and CDR2: MRHNA and SNTAGT. The chain's CDR3 is CASSDSTGTGSRYTF. CDR3 bases: TGTGCCAGCAGTGACTCTACAGGGACAGGGTCTAGGTACACCTTC.

The chain couples TRBV24-1 to TRBJ1-5, with TRBD1 identical over 9 bases. The CDR3 runs 15 residues. After removal of 9 bases from V and 4 bases from J, the junction contained 9 bases not matched to a gene. The germline V gene encodes CDR1 KGHDR and CDR2 SFDVKD. CDR3 protein: CATGPGQGPNQPQHF. In DNA, the CDR3 is TGTGCCACCGGGCCGGGACAGGGCCCTAATCAGCCCCAGCATTTT.

The chain combines TRBV5-1 with TRBJ2-6, with 11 bases fitting TRBD1. V trimming: 4 bases; J trimming: 2 bases; junction bases outside the gene matches: 8. CDR3 size: 18 residues. CDR1 and CDR2 (germline): SGHRS, YFSETQ. The CDR3 nucleotides are TGCGCCAGCAGCCCAAGGACAGGGGGCAAGACTGGGGCCAACGTCCTGACTTTC. Translation: CASSPRTGGKTGANVLTF.

The chain recombines TRBV5-1 with TRBJ1-1, with TRBD1 identical over 12 bases. Germline values: CDR1 SGHRS, CDR2 YFSETQ. J gave up 11 bases and V 4 bases, and 12 bases lay outside the gene matches. The CDR3 length is 15 residues. CDR3: CASSPEGTGGKTAFF. CDR3 DNA: TGCGCCAGCAGCCCCGAGGGGACAGGGGGCAAGACGGCTTTCTTT.

The chain combines TRBV9 with TRBJ2-1; 10 bases match TRBD2. Germline CDR1 SGDLS, CDR2 YYNGEE. There are 16 residues in the CDR3. V gave up 0 bases and J gave up 4 bases; unmatched junction bases: 4. CDR3 in DNA: TGTGCCAGCAGCGTAGGTAGTAGCGGGGGGTACAATGAGCAGTTCTTC. This translates into CASSVGSSGGYNEQFF.

This sequence joins TRBV27 and TRBJ2-2; D not certain. Germline loops: CDR1 MNHEY, CDR2 SMNVEV (reference sequence). The CDR3 totals 16 residues. V lost 2 bases and J lost 2, with 12 bases in between. The CDR3 nucleotides read TGTGCCAGCAGTTTAGGGCTGGTTGGTAACACCGGGGAGCTGTTTTTT. Translated, it gives CASSLGLVGNTGELFF.

The V call is TRBV11-2, the J call TRBJ2-2, with D uncertain. The CDR3 sequence is 13 residues long. Looked up from germline, CDR1 is SGHAT and CDR2 is FQNNGV. V was cut by 0 bases and J by 5 bases, with 4 bases left in between. CDR3 sequence reads: CASSLDLTGELFF. CDR3 DNA: TGTGCCAGCAGCTTAGATCTTACCGGGGAGCTGTTTTTT.

The chain links TRBV19 to TRBJ2-1, with 10 bases that match TRBD1. This CDR3 is built from 13 residues. In germline, CDR1 is LNHDA, CDR2 SQIVND (reference sequence). J gave up 6 bases and V 7 bases, and 3 bases lay outside the gene matches. The CDR3 region is CASTGDRGNEQFF. The CDR3 DNA reads as TGTGCCAGTACCGGGGACAGGGGCAATGAGCAGTTCTTC.

This rearrangement joins TRBV5-1 to TRBJ2-5; the match to TRBD2 covers 9 bases. V lost 2 bases to trimming and J lost 0 bases; unmatched junction nucleotides: 5. Germline values: CDR1 SGHRS, CDR2 YFSETQ. The CDR3 totals 16 residues. This chain's CDR3 is CASSLRLADHQETQYF. CDR3 DNA: TGCGCCAGCAGCTTACGACTAGCGGACCACCAAGAGACCCAGTACTTC.